Sequencing of this T cell receptor beta chain was carried out in a study of cytomegalovirus exposure and HLA in healthy donors. Study-level background: One earlier analysis, a look at about 179 million T cells, found some 120 million unique TCR beta sequences.

Unmatched junction bases numbered 17, after V lost 7 bases and J lost 5 bases. The CDR3 covers 17 residues. The germline CDR1 and CDR2 sequences are MNHEY and SMNVEV (reference sequence). The PCR employed 60 Vbeta primers together with 13 Jbeta primers. Source study methods: Unique TCR beta chains totaled roughly 80 million in a later count, with approximately 10 million of them shared. Data came from immunoSEQ multiplex PCR; TCRdb stores just in-frame clones and leaves some out. The DNA gave D and trimming, while V, J and clone size come from that table. Of 85,000 to 100,000 clones in the sample, around 60% were seen once.

The clonotype was recovered from a man in his sixties in good health and CMV-seronegative. This chain joins TRBV27 and TRBJ2-1; 7 bases line up with TRBD2. Input material: PBMCs. This CDR3 reads CASTVIGTIGPDNEQFF. CDR3 nucleotide sequence: TGTGCCAGCACCGTGATCGGGACTATAGGCCCGGACAATGAGCAGTTCTTC.